The rows below give T cell receptor beta chains drawn from one sample of a study of blood T cell repertoires in COVID-19. Clones were sequenced by immunoSEQ multiplex PCR, and TCRdb holds only the in-frame ones, with some missing. The table lists around 300,000 clones, 90% of them singletons, with about 1.7% in the top ten. Sample: PBMCs or T cells enriched from blood (not recorded which). The receptors shown here come from a woman younger than 35 with acute COVID-19. The CDR3 runs from the conserved cysteine through the conserved F or W. The D gene is left open where the match is weak. A clone size is listed for some rows: how often the clone was seen (once, few, many), or a class if it is expanded.

j_gene | v_gene | d_gene | abundance | CDR3aa | CDR3nt
TRBJ2-7 | TRBV5-1 | . | . | CASSLGVVAYEQYF | TGCGCCAGCAGCTTGGGAGTCGTCGCCTACGAGCAGTACTTC
TRBJ2-1 | TRBV6-2/TRBV6-3 | . | . | CASSYLGNEQFF | TGTGCCAGCAGTTACCTAGGTAATGAGCAGTTCTTC
TRBJ2-3 | TRBV6-5 | . | . | CASSYRGGDTQYF | TGTGCCAGCAGTTACCGCGGCGGCGATACGCAGTATTTT
TRBJ2-7 | TRBV5-6 | . | . | CASSLGAGAYEQYF | TGTGCCAGCAGCTTGGGGGCAGGGGCCTACGAGCAGTACTTC
TRBJ1-3 | TRBV4-1 | . | . | CASSQGGANSGNTIYF | TGCGCCAGCAGCCAAGGAGGAGCGAACTCTGGAAACACCATATATTTT
TRBJ2-1 | TRBV24-1 | TRBD2 | . | CATSDPRGGTYNEQFF | TGTGCCACCAGTGACCCCCGGGGGGGGACCTACAATGAGCAGTTCTTC
TRBJ2-1 | TRBV18 | TRBD2 | . | CASSTSGSTPYNEQFF | TGTGCCAGCTCAACTAGCGGGAGTACACCCTACAATGAGCAGTTCTTC
TRBJ2-1 | TRBV11-3 | TRBD1 | once | CASSYNRGQANEQFF | TGTGCCAGCAGCTATAACAGGGGGCAGGCCAATGAGCAGTTCTTC
TRBJ2-3 | TRBV6-5 | . | . | CASSFPRRGTDTQYF | TGTGCCAGCAGTTTTCCTCGCAGGGGAACAGATACGCAGTATTTT
TRBJ2-1 | TRBV5-8 | TRBD2 | once | CASSQGFLGRAVEQFF | TGTGCCAGCAGCCAAGGATTCCTCGGGAGGGCCGTTGAGCAGTTCTTC
TRBJ2-7 | TRBV30 | . | . | CAWSLGVGGYEQYF | TGTGCCTGGAGTCTAGGGGTCGGGGGCTACGAGCAGTACTTC
TRBJ2-7 | TRBV27 | . | . | CASSLSQGGPYEQYF | TGTGCCAGCAGTTTATCACAGGGTGGTCCCTACGAGCAGTACTTC
TRBJ1-2 | TRBV28 | . | . | CASSLDRAYGYTF | TGTGCCAGCAGTTTAGACAGAGCCTATGGCTACACCTTC
TRBJ2-6 | TRBV27 | . | . | CASSLSAGPSGANVLTF | TGTGCCAGCAGTTTATCCGCGGGTCCCTCTGGGGCCAACGTCCTGACTTTC
TRBJ2-1 | TRBV5-1 | TRBD2 | . | CASSFPTSGSYNEQFF | TGCGCCAGCAGCTTCCCGACTAGCGGGAGTTACAATGAGCAGTTCTTC
TRBJ2-5 | TRBV6-2/TRBV6-3 | TRBD1 | . | CASSRQGTGTQYF | TGTGCCAGCAGCAGACAGGGGACGGGGACCCAGTACTTC
TRBJ1-1 | TRBV5-1 | TRBD1 | . | CASSPPPQGAYTEAFF | TGCGCCAGCAGCCCACCACCACAGGGGGCATACACTGAAGCTTTCTTT
TRBJ1-6 | TRBV7-6 | . | . | CASSSQGSGYNSPLHF | TGTGCCAGCAGCTCACAGGGATCGGGTTATAATTCACCCCTCCACTTT
TRBJ2-2 | TRBV7-9 | . | . | CASSSVPNTGELFF | TGTGCCAGCAGCTCGGTTCCGAACACCGGGGAGCTGTTTTTT
TRBJ2-5 | TRBV28 | TRBD1 | . | CASSLRYGTGGLPQETQYF | TGTGCCAGCAGTTTAAGATACGGGACAGGAGGACTACCCCAAGAGACCCAGTACTTC
TRBJ1-6 | TRBV6-1 | . | . | CASSALSSGVGNSPLHF | TGTGCCAGCAGTGCCCTTTCCTCGGGAGTTGGAAATTCACCCCTCCACTTT
TRBJ2-7 | TRBV6-1 | . | few | CASSEFRRAVDEQYF | TGTGCCAGCAGTGAATTTCGGAGAGCCGTAGACGAGCAGTACTTC
TRBJ2-3 | TRBV16 | TRBD2 | . | CASSRLGLAGVIDTQYF | TGTGCCAGCAGCCGCCTTGGACTAGCGGGAGTTATTGATACGCAGTATTTT
TRBJ2-4 | TRBV3-1/TRBV3-2 | . | once | CASSQEPLNIKNIQYF | TGTGCCAGCAGCCAAGAGCCCTTAAACATCAAAAACATTCAGTACTTC
TRBJ1-6 | TRBV25-1 | TRBD1 | once | CASRDDRGANSPLHF | TGTGCCAGCAGGGACGACAGGGGCGCCAATTCACCCCTCCACTTT